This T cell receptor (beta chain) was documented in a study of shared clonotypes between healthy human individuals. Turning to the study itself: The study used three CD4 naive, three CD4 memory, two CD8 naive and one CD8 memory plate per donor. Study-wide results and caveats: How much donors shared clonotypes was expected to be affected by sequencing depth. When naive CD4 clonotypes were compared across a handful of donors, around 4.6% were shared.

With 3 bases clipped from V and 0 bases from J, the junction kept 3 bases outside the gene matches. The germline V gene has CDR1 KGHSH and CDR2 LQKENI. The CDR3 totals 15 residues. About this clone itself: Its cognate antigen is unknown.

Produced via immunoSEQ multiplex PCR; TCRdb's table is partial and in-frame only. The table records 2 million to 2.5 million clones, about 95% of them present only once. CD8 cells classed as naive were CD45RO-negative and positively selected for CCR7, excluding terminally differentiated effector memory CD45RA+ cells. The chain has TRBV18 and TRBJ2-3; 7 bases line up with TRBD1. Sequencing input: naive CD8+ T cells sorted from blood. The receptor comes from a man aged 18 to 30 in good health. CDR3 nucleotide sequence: TGTGCCAGCTCACCGTCGGGACAGAGCACAGATACGCAGTATTTT. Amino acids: CASSPSGQSTDTQYF.